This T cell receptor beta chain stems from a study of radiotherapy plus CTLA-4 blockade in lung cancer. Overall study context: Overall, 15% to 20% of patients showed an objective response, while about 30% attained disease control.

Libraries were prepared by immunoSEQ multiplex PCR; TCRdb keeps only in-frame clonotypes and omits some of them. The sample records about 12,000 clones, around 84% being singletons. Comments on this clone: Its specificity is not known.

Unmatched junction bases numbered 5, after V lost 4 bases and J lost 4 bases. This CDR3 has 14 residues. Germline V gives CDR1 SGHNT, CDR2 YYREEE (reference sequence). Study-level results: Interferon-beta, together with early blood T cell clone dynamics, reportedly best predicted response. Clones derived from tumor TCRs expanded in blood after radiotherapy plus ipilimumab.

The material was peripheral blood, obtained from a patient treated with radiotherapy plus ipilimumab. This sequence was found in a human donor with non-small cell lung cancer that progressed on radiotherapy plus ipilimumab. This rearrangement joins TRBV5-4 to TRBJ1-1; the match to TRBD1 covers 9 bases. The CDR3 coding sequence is TGTGCCAGCAGCGGGGGACAGGGAGGCACTGAAGCTTTCTTT. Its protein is CASSGGQGGTEAFF.